What follows are 20 T cell receptor beta chains derived from one specimen sequenced in a study of T cell changes during pregnancy in multiple sclerosis. Clones were sequenced by immunoSEQ multiplex PCR, and TCRdb holds only the in-frame ones, with some missing. Of tens of thousands of clones listed, just over 90% are singletons. The sample here was peripheral blood, taken in the second trimester of pregnancy. These receptors came from a female donor in good health, enrolled as a control in a pregnancy study.

This clone was detected a few times. The chain is built from TRBV2 and TRBJ2-1, with D tentatively TRBD1 (6 bases). The length of the CDR3 is 15 residues. The germline V gene encodes CDR1 SNHLY and CDR2 FYNNEI. V lost 7 bases and J lost 2, with 15 bases in between. The CDR3 DNA follows: TGTGCCAGCATCCCAAAACGGGACACCTACAATGAGCAGTTCTTC. As protein: CASIPKRDTYNEQFF.

The chain is built from TRBV19 and TRBJ1-5, with D possibly being TRBD1 (6 bases). Germline V CDR1 and CDR2: LNHDA, SQIVND (reference sequence). Trimming took off 3 bases at V and 11 bases at J, with 11 bases between the two ends. There are 12 residues in the CDR3. The CDR3 loop is CASSIRGKSQHF. As DNA, the CDR3 is TGTGCCAGTAGTATCAGGGGTAAGTCCCAGCATTTT.

The chain links TRBV4-3 to TRBJ2-1, with a tentative D call TRBD1 (5 bases). V lost 0 bases and J 9 bases, leaving 15 bases between the germline ends. Germline values: CDR1 LGHNA, CDR2 YSLEER. This CDR3 region has 15 residues. CDR3 nucleotides: TGCGCCAGCAGCCAAGACGGCACAGGAGCGATTGAGCAGTTCTTC. Protein product: CASSQDGTGAIEQFF.

The chain is built from TRBV6-1 and TRBJ2-7; the D is unclear. Trimming took 0 bases from V and 0 from J, leaving 15 bases between them. Germline V gene data show CDR1 as MNHNS and CDR2 as SASEGT. The CDR3 runs 17 residues. CDR3 residues: CASSEAQRLPSSYEQYF. In DNA, the CDR3 is TGTGCCAGCAGTGAAGCCCAAAGGCTTCCTAGCTCCTACGAGCAGTACTTC.

The gene calls are TRBV10-2 and TRBJ2-1; unclear D gene. The germline CDR1 and CDR2 sequences are WSHSY and SAAADI. This CDR3 is built from 13 residues. V was trimmed by 8 bases and J by 7 bases, leaving 15 bases between them. DNA of the CDR3: TGCGCCAGCCAACGGGTGATCCTAAATGAGCAGTTCTTC. Translation: CASQRVILNEQFF.

The chain uses TRBV27 and TRBJ1-1, with D possibly TRBD1 on 5 matching bases. The germline V and J ends were trimmed by 3 bases and 0 bases, with 8 bases remaining between them. This CDR3 is built from 14 residues. In germline, CDR1 is MNHEY, CDR2 SMNVEV (reference sequence). CDR3 DNA sequence: TGTGCCAGCAGTTTCGGGGGAGTGAACACTGAAGCTTTCTTT. Amino acid sequence: CASSFGGVNTEAFF.

The chain joins TRBV11-2 to TRBJ2-1; TRBD2 matches at 9 bases. The V gene end was trimmed by 5 bases and the J gene end by 0 bases; junction bases not matched to a gene: 5. Germline-derived CDR1 and CDR2 are SGHAT and FQNNGV. CDR3 length equals 16 residues. The CDR3 here is CASSTNSGGSYNEQFF. The CDR3 region has the DNA TGTGCCAGCAGCACCAATAGCGGGGGCTCCTACAATGAGCAGTTCTTC.

The rearrangement joins TRBV5-1 to TRBJ1-2, with D perhaps matching TRBD1 (6 bases). This CDR3 is 14 amino acids long. Trimming took off 4 bases at V and 6 bases at J, with 16 bases between the two ends. Germline-derived CDR1 and CDR2 are SGHRS and YFSETQ. Written as DNA, the CDR3 is TGCGCCAGCAGCGAAGGAACAGGGTCGGATGGCTACACCTTC. Its translation: CASSEGTGSDGYTF.

This chain connects TRBV27 to TRBJ2-7, with 9 bases fitting TRBD2. The length of the CDR3 is 17 residues. Germline V gene lookup returns CDR1 MNHEY and CDR2 SMNVEV (reference sequence). Trimming at V came to 4 bases and at J to 3 bases, leaving 13 bases not matched to a gene. DNA of the CDR3: TGTGCCAGCAGTTCTATTTCTGCGTTAGCGGGAGACTACGAGCAGTACTTC. This codes for CASSSISALAGDYEQYF.

The J gene is TRBJ2-7, the V gene TRBV6-6; maybe TRBD2 (5 bases). Germline CDR1 reads MNHNY; CDR2 reads SVGAGI (reference sequence). The CDR3 covers 15 residues. V lost 4 bases and J lost 3, with 16 bases in between. CDR3 in amino acids: CASSSRAEGVYEQYF. In DNA form, the CDR3 reads TGTGCCAGCAGTTCCCGAGCGGAAGGAGTCTACGAGCAGTACTTC.

This chain connects TRBV29-1 to TRBJ1-2; perhaps TRBD1 as D (6 bases). The CDR3 length is 14 residues. The V gene lost 3 bases and the J gene lost 5 bases, with 16 bases spanning the gap. CDR1 and CDR2 (germline): SQVTM, ANQGSEA. CDR3 loop: CSVEGPDRRYGYTF. The CDR3 DNA is TGCAGCGTTGAGGGCCCTGACAGGAGGTATGGCTACACCTTC.

V is TRBV2 and J is TRBJ1-1; no definite D call. V was trimmed by 7 bases and J by 2 bases, leaving 8 bases between them. CDR1 is SNHLY, CDR2 FYNNEI, per germline. The CDR3 length is 12 residues. The CDR3 sequence is CASKRENTEAFF. The DNA of the CDR3 is TGTGCCAGCAAACGAGAAAACACTGAAGCTTTCTTT.

The chain is built from TRBV25-1 and TRBJ2-2; D perhaps matches TRBD1 (6 bases). The germline gives CDR1 MGHDK, CDR2 SYGVNS. V dropped 3 bases and J dropped 5 bases, with 7 bases sitting between them. CDR3 length: 13 amino acids. The CDR3 DNA sequence: TGTGCCAGCAGTGACAGGGGAACCGGGGAGCTGTTTTTT. Translated: CASSDRGTGELFF. Full variable domain (rest looked up from reference TRBV25-1 and TRBJ2-2): EADIYQTPRYLVIGTGKKITLECSQTMGHDKMYWYQQDPGMELHLIHYSYGVNSTEKGDLSSESTVSRIRTEHFPLTLESARPSHTSQYLCASSDRGTGELFFGEGSRLTVL.

This rearrangement joins TRBV29-1 to TRBJ1-2; 7 nucleotides align to TRBD1. Germline CDR1 and CDR2: SQVTM and ANQGSEA. CDR3 length equals 16 residues. J gave up 11 bases and V 3 bases, and 21 bases lay outside the gene matches. CDR3 region: CSVEETGVLTSGGYTF. The CDR3, as DNA: TGCAGCGTTGAGGAGACAGGCGTCCTTACGTCAGGGGGATACACCTTC.

The V and J genes are TRBV19 and TRBJ1-2; weak D call: TRBD1 (5 bases). The CDR3 loop spans 13 amino acids. Germline V gene sequence: CDR1 LNHDA, CDR2 SQIVND (reference sequence). V was clipped by 6 bases and J by 3 bases, with 11 bases between them. The CDR3 region has the DNA TGTGCCAGTAGACCGGGCAGGGACTATGGCTACACCTTC. As protein: CASRPGRDYGYTF.

The chain recombines TRBV4-2 with TRBJ1-6, with 9 nucleotides matching TRBD1. The CDR3 has 16 amino acids. The germline CDR1 and CDR2 sequences are LGHNA and YNFKEQ. The ends lost 0 bases at V and 9 bases at J; junction bases unmatched: 6. The chain's CDR3 is CASSQDPGTGSSPLHF. DNA for the CDR3: TGTGCCAGCAGCCAAGATCCCGGGACAGGGAGTTCACCCCTCCACTTT.

V gene TRBV29-1 combines with J gene TRBJ1-1; 7 positions agree with TRBD1. The CDR3 runs 13 residues. The V segment lost 6 bases and the J segment 1 base; nucleotides outside the gene matches: 5. Germline loops: CDR1 SQVTM, CDR2 ANQGSEA. The CDR3 here is CSVSDRANTEAFF. In nucleotides, the CDR3 is TGCAGCGTCTCCGACAGGGCGAACACTGAAGCTTTCTTT.

The gene calls are TRBV20-1 and TRBJ2-7; a possible D gene is TRBD2 (5 bases). Germline V gene sequence: CDR1 DFQATT, CDR2 SNEGSKA (reference sequence). Trimming stripped 6 bases from V and 9 bases from J, with 15 bases between. The CDR3 contains 11 residues. The CDR3 is CSAEDSPRQYF. CDR3 bases: TGCAGTGCGGAGGACTCCCCCAGGCAGTACTTC.

The V gene is TRBV5-4, the J gene TRBJ1-6; D remains ambiguous. Trimming shortened V by 3 bases and J by 6 bases, and 13 bases separated the two germline ends. The CDR3 spans 15 residues. Germline lookup yields CDR1 SGHNT and CDR2 YYREEE (reference sequence). CDR3 loop: CASSWEGKGNSPLHF. As DNA, the CDR3 is TGTGCCAGCAGCTGGGAGGGCAAGGGTAATTCACCCCTCCACTTT.

The gene calls are TRBV9 and TRBJ2-1, with 12 bases that match TRBD2. CDR3 length: 13 residues. Trimming cost V 3 bases and J 10 bases; bases outside gene matches: 2. Germline values: CDR1 SGDLS, CDR2 YYNGEE. The CDR3, as DNA: TGTGCCAGCAGCGCGACTAGCGGGGGCGAGCAGTTCTTC. It yields the protein CASSATSGGEQFF.